This record concerns one TCR beta chain sequence. The antigen is undetermined. The CDR3 extends over 14 amino acids. The V end was cut by 6 bases, the J end by 5 bases, with 19 bases between. From germline, CDR1 is DFQATT and CDR2 SNEGSKA (reference sequence). These data belong to a study of T cells after yellow fever vaccination. Study results and limitations: Most clones from primary vaccination were detected again post-booster (about 95% CD4, 88% CD8). When the response was secondary, it was weaker but reached its peak faster, day 5 versus 15. Abundant bulk-population clonotypes could contaminate the FACS-sorted repertoires.

TCRdb re-called the 5' RACE reads with MiXCR, one entry per CDR3 protein. The data contain 620,000 or so distinct CDR3 sequences, roughly an eighth of them seen just once; the ten biggest clones take up about 15%. This specimen consisted of PBMCs, obtained on the day of the yellow fever booster vaccination. This receptor was identified in a young man who received the YFV17D yellow fever vaccine. The chain couples TRBV20-1 to TRBJ2-5; maybe TRBD1 (5 bases). CDR3: CSATLRDPLETQYF. CDR3 bases: TGCAGTGCGACACTCAGGGATCCCCTCGAGACCCAGTACTTC.